This T cell receptor (beta chain) was sequenced for a study of PD-1 blockade in classical Hodgkin lymphoma. This table comes from immunoSEQ multiplex PCR, and its TCRdb copy is limited to in-frame clones, with some not included. The table has tens of thousands of clones, more than 70% seen once. There was relapse after autologous stem cell transplantation in every patient, and there was variation in brentuximab vedotin exposure. V lost 4 bases and J 6 bases, leaving 25 bases between the germline ends. CDR1 is MNHEY, CDR2 SMNVEV, per germline (reference sequence). The CDR3 runs to 17 residues. The sequenced sample was peripheral blood mononuclear cells (PBMCs), obtained at baseline. The origin of this receptor is a human donor with classical Hodgkin lymphoma. The chain links TRBV27 to TRBJ2-7; no clear D. The CDR3 loop is CASSSFLGREGFGEQYF. Here the CDR3 DNA reads TGTGCCAGCAGTTCCTTCCTGGGTAGGGAAGGGTTCGGCGAGCAGTACTTC.